The present T cell receptor beta chain was sequenced within a study of patients and donors after allogeneic stem cell transplantation. The CDR3 length is 15 residues. V was cut by 2 bases and J by 3 bases, with 15 bases left in between. Germline loops: CDR1 SGHDT, CDR2 YYEEEE. TCRdb reprocessed the RT-PCR reads via MiXCR and lists one record per CDR3 protein. The data hold roughly 940,000 distinct CDR3 sequences, with 18% observed a single time. The TCR comes from a human donor who was either an allogeneic HSCT recipient or a stem cell or donor lymphocyte infusion donor (not recorded which). It is not recorded whose cells these are; they may come from a transplant donor. This rearrangement joins TRBV5-6 to TRBJ2-7, with no clear D. Sequencing was carried out using blood, either unsorted or a sorted T cell fraction (not recorded which). In DNA form, the CDR3 reads TGTGCCAGCAGCTTTGGGATCCAAGCTTACTACGAGCAGTACTTC. It yields the protein CASSFGIQAYYEQYF. Variable domain in full (rest from reference TRBV5-6 and TRBJ2-7): DAGVTQSPTHLIKTRGQQVTLRCSPKSGHDTVSWYQQALGQGPQFIFQYYEEEERQRGNFPDRFSGHQFPNYSSELNVNALLLGDSALYLCASSFGIQAYYEQYFGPGTRLTVT.